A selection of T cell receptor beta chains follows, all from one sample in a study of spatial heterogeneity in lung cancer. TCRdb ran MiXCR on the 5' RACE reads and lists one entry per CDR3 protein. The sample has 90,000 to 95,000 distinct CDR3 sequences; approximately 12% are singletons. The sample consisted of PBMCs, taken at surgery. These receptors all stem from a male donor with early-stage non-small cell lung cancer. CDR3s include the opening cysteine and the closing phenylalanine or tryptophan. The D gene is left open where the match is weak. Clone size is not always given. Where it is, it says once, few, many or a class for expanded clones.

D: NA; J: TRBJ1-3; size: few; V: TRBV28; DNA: TGTGCCAGCAGTTTAGGCAGGGAAAGGTCTGGAAACACCATATATTTT; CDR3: CASSLGRERSGNTIYF
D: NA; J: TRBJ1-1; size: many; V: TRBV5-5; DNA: TGTGCCAGCAGCTCCGGAGGGGTCAGGCAGAACACTGAAGCTTTCTTT; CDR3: CASSSGGVRQNTEAFF
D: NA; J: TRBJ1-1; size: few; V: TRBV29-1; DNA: TGCAGCGTTGAACAGACAGCGCCAGTTGAAGCTTTCTTT; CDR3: CSVEQTAPVEAFF
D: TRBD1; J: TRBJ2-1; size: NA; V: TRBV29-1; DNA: TGCAGCGTATCGGACAGGGCTTACTACAATGAGCAGTTCTTC; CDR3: CSVSDRAYYNEQFF
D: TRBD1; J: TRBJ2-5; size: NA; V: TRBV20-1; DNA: TGCAGTGCGACCACCTTACAGGGGGCGTCAGAGACCCAGTACTTC; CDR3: CSATTLQGASETQYF
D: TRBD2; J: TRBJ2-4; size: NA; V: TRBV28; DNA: TGTGCCAGCAGTGCGGGACTAGCGGGAGGGTTAGCCAAAAACATTCAGTACTTC; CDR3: CASSAGLAGGLAKNIQYF
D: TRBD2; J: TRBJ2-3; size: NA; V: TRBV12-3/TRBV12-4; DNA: TGTGCCAGCAGTTTAGTTGGTAGCGGGAGCACAGATACGCAGTATTTT; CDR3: CASSLVGSGSTDTQYF
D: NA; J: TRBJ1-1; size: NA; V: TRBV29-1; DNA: TGCAGCGTTGAAGTGGGGAGTGGGGTGAGGAGAAACACTGAAGCTTTCTTT; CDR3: CSVEVGSGVRRNTEAFF
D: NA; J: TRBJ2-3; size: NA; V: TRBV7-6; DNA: TGTGCCAGCAGCTTAGTCGCAACGGGGGGCACAGATACGCAGTATTTT; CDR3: CASSLVATGGTDTQYF
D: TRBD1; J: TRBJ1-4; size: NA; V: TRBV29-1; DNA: TGCAGCGTTGGAGGACAGGGGGATGAAAAACTGTTTTTT; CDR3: CSVGGQGDEKLFF
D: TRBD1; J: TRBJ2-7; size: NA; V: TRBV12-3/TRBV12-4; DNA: TGTGCCAGCAGTCCGAAGGGACAGGGGTTAGCGTACGAGCAGTACTTC; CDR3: CASSPKGQGLAYEQYF
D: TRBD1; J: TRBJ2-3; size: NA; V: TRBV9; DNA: TGTGCCAGCAGCCACCGGGACAGGGTGACAGTAGATACGCAGTATTTT; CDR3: CASSHRDRVTVDTQYF
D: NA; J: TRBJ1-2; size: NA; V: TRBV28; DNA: TGTGCCACCGCGACTGACAGGCCGCGGGGCTACACCTTC; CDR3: CATATDRPRGYTF
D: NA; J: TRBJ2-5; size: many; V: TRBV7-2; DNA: TGTGCCAGCAGCTTATCTAATCAAGAGACCCAGTACTTC; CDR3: CASSLSNQETQYF
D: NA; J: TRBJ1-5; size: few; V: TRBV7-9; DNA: TGTGCCAGCAGCCTGCGACAATCCAGAGAGAGCAATCAGCCCCAGCATTTT; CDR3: CASSLRQSRESNQPQHF
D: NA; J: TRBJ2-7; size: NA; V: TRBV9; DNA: TGTGCCAGCAGCGTAGTGGGGGGCGAGCAGTACTTC; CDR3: CASSVVGGEQYF
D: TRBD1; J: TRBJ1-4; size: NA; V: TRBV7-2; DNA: TGTGCCAGCAGACATGTCGGACAGGGCGCAACTAATGAAAAACTGTTTTTT; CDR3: CASRHVGQGATNEKLFF
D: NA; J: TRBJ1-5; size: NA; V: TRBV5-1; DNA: TGCGCCAGCAGCCCGGACGGAAGCAATCAGCCCCGGCATTTT; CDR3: CASSPDGSNQPRHF
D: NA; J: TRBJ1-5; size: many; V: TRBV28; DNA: TGTGCCAGCAGCAGGGACCTGCTCTACGCGGGCAATCAGCCCCAGCATTTT; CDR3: CASSRDLLYAGNQPQHF
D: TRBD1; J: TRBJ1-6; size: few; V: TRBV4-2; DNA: TGTGCCAGCAGGGACAGGGATGGGAGCTCCTATAATTCACCCCTCCACTTT; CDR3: CASRDRDGSSYNSPLHF
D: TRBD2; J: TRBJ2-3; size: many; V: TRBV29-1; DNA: TGCAGCGTTGAGCCCCTCAAAACTAGCGGGGGCCGCGGAGATACGCAGTATTTT; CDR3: CSVEPLKTSGGRGDTQYF
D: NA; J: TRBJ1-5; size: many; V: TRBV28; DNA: TGTGCCAGCAGTTCTCTTGGGACCGTTCAAGGGGATCAGCCCCAGCATTTT; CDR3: CASSSLGTVQGDQPQHF
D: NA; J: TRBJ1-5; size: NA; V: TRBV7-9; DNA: TGTGCCAGCAGCGGGGCCGGGAATCAGCCCCAGCATTTT; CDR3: CASSGAGNQPQHF
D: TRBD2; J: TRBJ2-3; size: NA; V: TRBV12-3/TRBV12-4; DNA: TGTGCCAGCAGCAGGACTAGCGGGAGTTTTGGCACAGATACGCAGTATTTT; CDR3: CASSRTSGSFGTDTQYF
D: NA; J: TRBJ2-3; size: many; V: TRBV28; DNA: TGTGCCAGTAACGGGGGTAACACAGATACGCAGTATTTT; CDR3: CASNGGNTDTQYF
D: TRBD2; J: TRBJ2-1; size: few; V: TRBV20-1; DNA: TGCAGTGCTACCGGGACTAGCGGAAGAAATGAGCAGTTCTTC; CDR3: CSATGTSGRNEQFF
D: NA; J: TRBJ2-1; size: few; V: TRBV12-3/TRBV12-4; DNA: TGTGCCAGCAGTTTGGACGGGGACGATGAGCAGTTCTTC; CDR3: CASSLDGDDEQFF
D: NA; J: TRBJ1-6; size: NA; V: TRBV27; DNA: TGTGCCAGCAAAGACAGTATAAGTCCCCTCCACTTT; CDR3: CASKDSISPLHF
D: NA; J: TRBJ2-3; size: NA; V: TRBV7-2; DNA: TGTGCCAGCAGCTTAAACTCGCCGGGAGTGGCAGCAGATACGCAGTATTTT; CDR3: CASSLNSPGVAADTQYF
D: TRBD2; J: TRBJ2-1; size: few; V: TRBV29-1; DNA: TGCAGCGTTGAAGTAGCGGGGGAATACAATGAGCAGTTCTTC; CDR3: CSVEVAGEYNEQFF
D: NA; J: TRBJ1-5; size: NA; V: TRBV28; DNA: TGTGCCAGCAGTTTGGAAGGGTATAGCAATCAGCCCCAGCATTTT; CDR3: CASSLEGYSNQPQHF
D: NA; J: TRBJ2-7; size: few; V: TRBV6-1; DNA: TGTGCCAGCAGTGAAGAAATGGGGCAGTACTTC; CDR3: CASSEEMGQYF
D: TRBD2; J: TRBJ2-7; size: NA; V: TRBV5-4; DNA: TGTGCCAGCAGCGGCAGCCAGCGGGGGGGCCTTCCCTACGAGCAGTACTTC; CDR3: CASSGSQRGGLPYEQYF
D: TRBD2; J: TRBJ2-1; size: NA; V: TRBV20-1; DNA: TGCAGTGCTCCCGGGACTAGCGAAAGAGATGAGCAGTTCTTC; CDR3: CSAPGTSERDEQFF
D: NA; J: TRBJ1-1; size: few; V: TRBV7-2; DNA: TGTGCCAGCAGCTTATGGCAGTCCACTGAAGCTTTCTTT; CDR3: CASSLWQSTEAFF
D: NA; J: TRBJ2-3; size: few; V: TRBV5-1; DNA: TGCGCCAGCAGCTTGGCGACTGGAGGGTCGACAGATACGCAGTATTTT; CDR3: CASSLATGGSTDTQYF
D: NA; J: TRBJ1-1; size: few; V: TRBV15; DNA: TGTGCCACCAGCCCCCTAGCCGTTAACACTGAAGCTTTCTTT; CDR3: CATSPLAVNTEAFF
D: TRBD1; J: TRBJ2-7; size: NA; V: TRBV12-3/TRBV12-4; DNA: TGTGCCAGCAGACGTACAGGGGGTTACGAGCAGTACTTC; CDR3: CASRRTGGYEQYF
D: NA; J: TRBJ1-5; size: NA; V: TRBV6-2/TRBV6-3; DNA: TGTGCCAGCAGCGGTAGCAATCAGCCCCAGCATTTT; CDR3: CASSGSNQPQHF
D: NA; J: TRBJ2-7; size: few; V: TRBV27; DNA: TGTGCCAGCAGACCGTCCCACGGAGGAGGTATTAGGTACGAGCAGTACTTC; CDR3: CASRPSHGGGIRYEQYF
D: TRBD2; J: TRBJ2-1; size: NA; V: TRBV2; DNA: TGTGCCAGCAGGGCTGTAGCGGGGGGGAACAATGAGCAGTTCTTC; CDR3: CASRAVAGGNNEQFF
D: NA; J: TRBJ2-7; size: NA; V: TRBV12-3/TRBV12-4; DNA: TGTGCCAGCAGTTTAGGACGTGCCTACGAGCAGTACTTC; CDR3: CASSLGRAYEQYF
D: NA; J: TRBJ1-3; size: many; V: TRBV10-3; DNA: TGTGCCATCAGAGAGAGCTCTGGAAACACCATATATTTT; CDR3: CAIRESSGNTIYF
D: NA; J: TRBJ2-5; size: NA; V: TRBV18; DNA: TGTGCCAGCTCAGGCGGTCAAGAGACCCAGTACTTC; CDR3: CASSGGQETQYF
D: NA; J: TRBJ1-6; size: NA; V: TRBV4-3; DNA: TGCGCCAGCAGCCGGGACCCACCGGGGGCCTATAATTCACCCCTCCACTTT; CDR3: CASSRDPPGAYNSPLHF
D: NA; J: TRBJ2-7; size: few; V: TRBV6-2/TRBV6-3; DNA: TGTGCCAGCAGTTATATAAGTACGGGTCCTACGAACGAGCAGTACTTC; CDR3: CASSYISTGPTNEQYF
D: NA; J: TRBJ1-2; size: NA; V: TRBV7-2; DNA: TGTGCCAGCAGCTCCCAGTCGGCCTATGGCTACACCTTC; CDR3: CASSSQSAYGYTF
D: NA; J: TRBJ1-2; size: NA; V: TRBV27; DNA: TGTGCCAGCAGTCCGCTATTAGGGAACTATGGCTACACCTTC; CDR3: CASSPLLGNYGYTF
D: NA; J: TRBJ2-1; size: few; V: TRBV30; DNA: TGTGCCTGGAGGAGGAGGGCAGCCTACAATGAGCAGTTCTTC; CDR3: CAWRRRAAYNEQFF
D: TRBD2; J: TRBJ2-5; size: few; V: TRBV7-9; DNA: TGTGCCAGCAGCTTGGCTAGCGGGAGTTTTGAGACCCAGTACTTC; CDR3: CASSLASGSFETQYF
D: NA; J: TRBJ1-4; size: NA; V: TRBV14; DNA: TGTGCCAGCAGCCAAGAACTGGGGGCTAATGAAAAACTGTTTTTT; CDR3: CASSQELGANEKLFF
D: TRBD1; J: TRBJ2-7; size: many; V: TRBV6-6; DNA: TGTGCCAGCAGGCCCCGGGACAGGGTCATCTACGAGCAGTACTTC; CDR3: CASRPRDRVIYEQYF
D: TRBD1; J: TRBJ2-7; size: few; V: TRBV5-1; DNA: TGCGCCAGCACCCGGACAGGGGGCATGGACGAGCAGTACTTC; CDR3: CASTRTGGMDEQYF
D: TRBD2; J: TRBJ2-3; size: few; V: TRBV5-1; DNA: TGCGCCAGCAGCGTCCGGGACTACCAAAGCACAGATACGCAGTATTTT; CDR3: CASSVRDYQSTDTQYF
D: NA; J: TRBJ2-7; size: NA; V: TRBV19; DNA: TGTGCCAGTAGTCCTCGGACAGTTTCCTACGAGCAGTACTTC; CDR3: CASSPRTVSYEQYF
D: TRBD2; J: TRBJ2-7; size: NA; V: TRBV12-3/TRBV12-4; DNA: TGTGCCAGCACCCTAACACTAGCGGGGGGCTACGAGCAGTACTTC; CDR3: CASTLTLAGGYEQYF